Included here is one T cell receptor beta chain sequence, with context. It lacks a known antigen. Base qualities are missing; no much larger clone stands one base away. Libraries were constructed by 5' RACE. Sequencing instrument: Illumina HiSeq 2500. The second PCR ran for about 6 to 12 cycles and used a J-beta primer mix along with a sample-barcoded 5' primer. A template-switch 5' adaptor carrying 12 random nucleotides introduced a unique molecular identifier onto each TCR beta cDNA molecule. At least 2.5 million CDR3-containing paired-end reads were obtained from each sample. First-strand cDNA synthesis was performed from all RNA using the Mint cDNA synthesis kit, with priming by a TRBC-specific oligonucleotide. After uracil-DNA glycosylase treatment, a first 18-cycle PCR used universal primers M1SS and BC2_uni_R on all cDNA. Turning to the authors' computational methods: For normalization, 1 million high-quality reads were randomly selected from each sample, with every read carrying a distinct molecular identifier. Instead of being binned into consensus sequences, reads with shared molecular identifiers were discarded. MiTCR, with a Q25 quality threshold and the strictest error-elimination algorithm, was used for CDR3 identification, clonotype clustering and error correction. A nonparametric unseen species model using Euler transformation provided a lower-bound estimate of total TCR beta diversity. TCRdb itself trimmed the public reads at Q25 with fastp, ran MiXCR and retained productive beta chains. Identical CDR3 proteins give one entry, which carries the most common genes and DNA. The V and J calls, along with clone size, are taken from TCRdb and not from the paper's own processing. In this sample the table shows around 280,000 distinct CDR3 sequences, roughly 26% of which occur a single time. The ten biggest clones cover 25% to 30% of the sample.

Donors were roughly 40 systemically healthy Caucasian individuals from Russia aged roughly 6 to 100 years. Each donor gave about 9.2 milliliters of peripheral blood, drawn into EDTA-treated Vacutainer tubes. Ficoll-Paque density-gradient centrifugation was used to isolate PBMCs, with at least 7 million obtained per sample. Total RNA was extracted from PBMCs with Trizol reagent, with at least 6 micrograms obtained per sample. For every donor, an aliquot of PBMCs went through flow cytometry to measure the percentages of naive CD45RAhigh/CD27high T cells. These data come from a study of blood T cells in healthy people across ages (dated by TCRdb to the mid-2010s). Study-wide context: Template switching captured roughly one uniquely barcoded TCR beta cDNA molecule per two T cells in model experiments. The study measured age-related changes in TCR beta repertoire diversity using deep sequencing normalized with unique cDNA molecular identifiers. Four age groups were formed from the donors: young (average around 15 years), middle-aged (approximately 41), aged (over 55) and long-lived (roughly 88). Donors of different ages were randomly distributed across sequencing lanes to avoid experimental bias. Using the same blood draw, the study looked at two additional independent replicas of 1 million unique cDNA reads for two donors, one aged 18 to 30 and the other aged 80 or older. Paper-wide results and their limitations: Observed TCR beta diversity per million T cells fell roughly linearly with age, and a significant reduction was already apparent by age around 36. Compared with the aged group, more naive CD4+ T cells, fewer expanded clones and increased TCR diversity were shown by the long-lived group, suggesting age selection. Observed TCR beta diversity correlated strongly with the percentage of naive T cells measured by flow cytometry. Because profiling used bulk unsorted PBMCs, naive and antigen-experienced compartments could not be compared conclusively. Estimates of total diversity based on one million sequenced T cells were considered lower bounds and underestimates. The CMV infection status of donors was not known, potentially confounding age-related changes in expanded clonotypes.

Its CDR3 holds 12 amino acids, cysteine through phenylalanine. This entry keeps only the CDR3 DNA: 36 bases, framed from base 1. V is shortened by 2 bases, J by 5 bases, and the region joining them spans 5 bases. This receptor was obtained from a woman aged 70-85 years in good health. Sequencing was performed on blood. The rearranged segments are TRBV12-3 or TRBV12-4 and TRBJ2-3; no D gene is confidently identified. The sequenced DNA is TGTGCCAGCAGTTTATTAGGAGATACGCAGTATTTT. Its product reads: CASSLLGDTQYF.